This T cell receptor (beta chain) appears in the sequencing data of a study of Tregs in tolerant kidney transplant recipients. Study-wide findings and caveats: Antigen-driven expansion was suggested because donor-specific Tregs expanded more than all Tregs in tolerant patients. The small number of patients limits these findings pending further validation. Biological reproducibility was not directly addressed, but technical replication error appeared minimal.

TCRdb's copy holds only in-frame clones and misses some; the assay was immunoSEQ multiplex PCR. The sample contains some 55,000 clones, approximately 83% of which appear only once. The CDR3 runs 21 residues. Unmatched junction bases numbered 20, after V lost 0 bases and J lost 1 base. Germline CDR1 is MGHRA and CDR2 is YSYEKL. As regards this clone: Its antigen is unidentified.

CD4+CD25+CD127- Tregs, CD4+CD25- non-Tregs, CD4 and CD8 cells were sorted. The J gene is TRBJ1-1, the V gene TRBV4-1, with 7 positions matching TRBD1. The input for sequencing was Tregs from blood, taken before the transplant. The clonotype originates from a human donor who received a combined kidney and bone marrow transplant. The DNA for the CDR3 is TGCGCCAGCAGCCAAGATTTTTGGGGACAGCTCATCTTCGGGGAGAACACTGAAGCTTTCTTT. Translation: CASSQDFWGQLIFGENTEAFF.